This T cell receptor (beta chain) was sequenced during a study of T cell repertoires in cytomegalovirus infection. One entry per CDR3 protein results from TCRdb running MiXCR on the reads. This sample has about 490,000 distinct CDR3 sequences, with approximately 15% found just once. To note about this clonotype: This may be a read error, as it is one base from a much larger clone.

This TCR derives from a human donor in good health (CMV status not recorded). Some clones in this sample may be carry-over from other donors' samples. The sequenced sample consisted of CD8+ T cells from PBMCs.

In nucleotides, the CDR3 is TGTGCCAGCAGCCAAGATTTTCAGGGTTCCGACACTAAAGCTTTCTTT. Translated, it gives CASSQDFQGSDTKAFF. The chain recombines TRBV14 with TRBJ1-1; perhaps TRBD1 as D (5 bases). CDR1 is SGHDN, CDR2 FVKESK, per germline. This CDR3 has 16 amino acids.